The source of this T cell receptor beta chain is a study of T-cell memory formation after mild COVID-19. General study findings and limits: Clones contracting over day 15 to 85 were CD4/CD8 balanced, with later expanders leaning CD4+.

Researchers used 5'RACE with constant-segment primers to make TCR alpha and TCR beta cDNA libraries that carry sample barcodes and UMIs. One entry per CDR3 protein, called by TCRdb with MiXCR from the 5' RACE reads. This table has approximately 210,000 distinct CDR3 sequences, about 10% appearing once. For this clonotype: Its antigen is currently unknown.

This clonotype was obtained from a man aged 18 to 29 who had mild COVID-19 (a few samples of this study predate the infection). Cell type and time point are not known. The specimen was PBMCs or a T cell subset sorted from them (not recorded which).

CDR3 region: CASSLAHLQETQYF. The CDR3 DNA reads as TGTGCCAGCAGCTTAGCGCACTTGCAAGAGACCCAGTACTTC. The V call is TRBV7-8, the J call TRBJ2-5; unclear D gene. Deletions cut 0 bases from V and 2 bases from J, with 7 bases between. Per the germline V gene, CDR1 is SGHVS and CDR2 is FQNEAQ. There are 14 residues in the CDR3.